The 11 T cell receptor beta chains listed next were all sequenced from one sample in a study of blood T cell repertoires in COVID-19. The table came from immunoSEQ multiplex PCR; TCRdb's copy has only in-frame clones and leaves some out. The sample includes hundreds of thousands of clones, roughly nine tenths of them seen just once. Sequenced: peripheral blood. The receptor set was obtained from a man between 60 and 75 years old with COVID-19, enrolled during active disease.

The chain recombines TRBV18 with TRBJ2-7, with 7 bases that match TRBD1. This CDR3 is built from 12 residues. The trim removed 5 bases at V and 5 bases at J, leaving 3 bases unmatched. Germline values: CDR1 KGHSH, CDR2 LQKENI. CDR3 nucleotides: TGTGCCAGCTCAAACGACAGGGACGAGCAGTACTTC. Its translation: CASSNDRDEQYF. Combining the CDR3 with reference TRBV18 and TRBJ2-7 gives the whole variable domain NAGVMQNPRHLVRRRGQEARLRCSPMKGHSHVYWYRQLPEEGLKFMVYLQKENIIDESGMPKERFSAEFPKEGPSILRIQQVVRGDSAAYFCASSNDRDEQYFGPGTRLTVT.

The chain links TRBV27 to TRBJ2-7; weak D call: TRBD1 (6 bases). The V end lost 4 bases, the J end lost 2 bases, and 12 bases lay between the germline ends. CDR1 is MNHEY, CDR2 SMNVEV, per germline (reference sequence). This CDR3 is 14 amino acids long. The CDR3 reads CASSWDILAYEQYF. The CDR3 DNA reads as TGTGCCAGCAGTTGGGACATTTTAGCCTACGAGCAGTACTTC.

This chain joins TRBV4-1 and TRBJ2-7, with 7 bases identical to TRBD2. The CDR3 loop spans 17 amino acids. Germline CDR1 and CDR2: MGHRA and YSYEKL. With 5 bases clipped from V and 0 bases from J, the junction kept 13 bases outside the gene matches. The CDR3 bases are TGCGCCAGCAGCTGGGGATCGGGGGGAAGGACCTCCTACGAGCAGTACTTC. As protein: CASSWGSGGRTSYEQYF.

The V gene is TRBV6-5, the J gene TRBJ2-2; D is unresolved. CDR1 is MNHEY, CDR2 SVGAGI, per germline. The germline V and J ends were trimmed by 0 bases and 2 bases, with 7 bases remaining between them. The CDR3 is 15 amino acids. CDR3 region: CASSYSWSNTGELFF. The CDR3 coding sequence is TGTGCCAGCAGTTACTCGTGGAGTAACACCGGGGAGCTGTTTTTT.

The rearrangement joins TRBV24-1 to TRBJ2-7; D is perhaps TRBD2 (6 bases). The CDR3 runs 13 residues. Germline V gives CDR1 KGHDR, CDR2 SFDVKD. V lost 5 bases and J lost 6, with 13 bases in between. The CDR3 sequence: CATSGGGIGEQYF. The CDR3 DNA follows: TGTGCCACCAGTGGAGGAGGGATAGGCGAGCAGTACTTC.

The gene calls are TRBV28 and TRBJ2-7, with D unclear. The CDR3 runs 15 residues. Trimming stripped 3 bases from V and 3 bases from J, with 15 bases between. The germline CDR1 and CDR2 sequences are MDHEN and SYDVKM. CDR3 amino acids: CASSFEQTRNYEQYF. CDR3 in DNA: TGTGCCAGCAGTTTCGAGCAGACACGAAACTACGAGCAGTACTTC.

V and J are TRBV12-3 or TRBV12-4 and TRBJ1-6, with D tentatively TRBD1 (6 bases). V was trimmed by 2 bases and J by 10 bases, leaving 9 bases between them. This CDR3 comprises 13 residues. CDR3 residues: CASSLTGRSPLHF. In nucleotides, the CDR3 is TGTGCCAGCAGTTTAACAGGGCGATCACCCCTCCACTTT.

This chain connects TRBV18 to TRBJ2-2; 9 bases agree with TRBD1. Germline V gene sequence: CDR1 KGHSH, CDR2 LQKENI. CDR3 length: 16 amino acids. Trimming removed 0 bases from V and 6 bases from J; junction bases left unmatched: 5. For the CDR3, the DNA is TGTGCCAGCTCACCACCGGGACAGGGAGGATCCGGGGAGCTGTTTTTT. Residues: CASSPPGQGGSGELFF.

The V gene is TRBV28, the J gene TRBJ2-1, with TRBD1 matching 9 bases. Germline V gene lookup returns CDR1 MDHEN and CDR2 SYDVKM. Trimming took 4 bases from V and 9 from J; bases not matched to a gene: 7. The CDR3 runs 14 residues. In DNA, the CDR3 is TGTGCCAGCAGTTGGGACAGGGTACAAGGTGAGCAGTTCTTC. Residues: CASSWDRVQGEQFF.

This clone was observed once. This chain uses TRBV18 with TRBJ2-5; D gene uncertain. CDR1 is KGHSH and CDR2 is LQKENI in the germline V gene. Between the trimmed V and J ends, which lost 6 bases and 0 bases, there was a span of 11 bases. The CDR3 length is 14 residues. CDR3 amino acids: CASSGTGYQETQYF. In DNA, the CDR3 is TGTGCCAGCTCCGGTACCGGGTACCAAGAGACCCAGTACTTC.

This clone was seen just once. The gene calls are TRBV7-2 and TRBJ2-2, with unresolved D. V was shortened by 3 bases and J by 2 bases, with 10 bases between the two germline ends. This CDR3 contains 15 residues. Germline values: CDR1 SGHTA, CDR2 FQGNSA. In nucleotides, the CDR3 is TGTGCCAGCAGCTTGGCTCCCCATAACACCGGGGAGCTGTTTTTT. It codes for CASSLAPHNTGELFF.